The 2 T cell receptor beta chains given below trace back to one sample, sequenced in a study of blood T cell repertoires in COVID-19. Sequencing used immunoSEQ multiplex PCR; TCRdb keeps in-frame clones, though not all of them. Of around 260,000 clones in the sample, roughly 85% were seen once. Material for sequencing was PBMCs or T cells enriched from blood (not recorded which). Source of these receptors: a young woman who had recovered from COVID-19.

The gene calls are TRBV7-2 and TRBJ2-3; D perhaps matches TRBD2 (6 bases). This CDR3 has 18 amino acids. CDR1 SGHTA and CDR2 FQGNSA come from the germline V gene. V was cut by 1 base and J by 4 bases, with 21 bases left in between. CDR3 DNA: TGTGCCAGCAGCTTAGTTTCTCGAGTGGGGAGGCATCCAGATACGCAGTATTTT. It translates to CASSLVSRVGRHPDTQYF.

The chain has TRBV10-2 and TRBJ2-7; 10 nucleotides match TRBD2. V shed 2 bases, J shed 12 bases, and the junction held 10 bases outside the gene matches. The CDR3 spans 14 residues. Germline V CDR1 and CDR2: WSHSY, SAAADI. Here the CDR3 DNA reads TGCGCCAGCAGTGAGAGGGAGAGCGGGGGGGCCGGGTACTTC. This gives the protein CASSERESGGAGYF.